This note documents a single TCR beta chain sequence. Its antigen is as yet unknown. The sample originates from a study of cytomegalovirus exposure and HLA in healthy donors. Findings and limits, study-wide: Indistinguishable V segments such as TRBV6-2 and TRBV6-3 were excluded. According to an earlier analysis, most TCR beta V segments yielded productive rearrangements about 90% or about 30% of the time.

PCR employed 60 Vbeta and 13 Jbeta primers. The data were produced by immunoSEQ multiplex PCR, yet TCRdb's version contains in-frame clones alone and is incomplete. The table lists over 70,000 clones, 65% to 70% of them singletons. This CDR3 contains 14 residues. With 5 bases removed from V and 5 bases from J, the gap between germline ends came to 13 bases. Germline CDR1 is SNHLY and CDR2 is FYNNEI. Source material: PBMCs. The chain is built from TRBV2 and TRBJ1-5; possibly TRBD1 for D (5 bases). This sequence originates from a man between 35 and 55 years old in good health and CMV-seropositive. CDR3 bases: TGTGCCAGCAGTTCCTCGCCAGGGCATCAGCCCCAGCATTTT. As protein: CASSSSPGHQPQHF.